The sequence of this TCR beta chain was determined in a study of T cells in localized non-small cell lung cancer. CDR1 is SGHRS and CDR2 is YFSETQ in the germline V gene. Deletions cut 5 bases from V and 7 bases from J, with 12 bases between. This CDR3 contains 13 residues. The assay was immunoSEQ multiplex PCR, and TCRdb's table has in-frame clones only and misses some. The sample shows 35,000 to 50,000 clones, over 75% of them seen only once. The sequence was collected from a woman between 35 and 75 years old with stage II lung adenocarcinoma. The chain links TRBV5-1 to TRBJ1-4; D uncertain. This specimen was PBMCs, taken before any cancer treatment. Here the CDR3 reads CASRMWASEKLFF. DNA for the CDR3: TGCGCCAGCAGGATGTGGGCGAGTGAAAAACTGTTTTTT.